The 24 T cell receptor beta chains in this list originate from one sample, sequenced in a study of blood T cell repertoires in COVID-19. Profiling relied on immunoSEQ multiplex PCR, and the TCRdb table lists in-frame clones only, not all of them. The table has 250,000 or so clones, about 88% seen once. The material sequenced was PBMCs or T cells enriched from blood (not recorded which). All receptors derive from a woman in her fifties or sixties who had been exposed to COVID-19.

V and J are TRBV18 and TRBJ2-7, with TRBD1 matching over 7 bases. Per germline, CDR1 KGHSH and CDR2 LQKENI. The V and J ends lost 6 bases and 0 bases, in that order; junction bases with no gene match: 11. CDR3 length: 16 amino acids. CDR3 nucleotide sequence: TGTGCCAGCTCCCCAACGAGGGGGCAGAGCTCCTACGAGCAGTACTTC. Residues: CASSPTRGQSSYEQYF.

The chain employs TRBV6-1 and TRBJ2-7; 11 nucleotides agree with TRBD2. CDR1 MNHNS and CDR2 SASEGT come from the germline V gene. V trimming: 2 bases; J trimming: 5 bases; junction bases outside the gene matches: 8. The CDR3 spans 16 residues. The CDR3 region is CASSEIAGGPRNEQYF. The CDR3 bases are TGTGCCAGCAGTGAAATAGCGGGGGGGCCGCGGAACGAGCAGTACTTC.

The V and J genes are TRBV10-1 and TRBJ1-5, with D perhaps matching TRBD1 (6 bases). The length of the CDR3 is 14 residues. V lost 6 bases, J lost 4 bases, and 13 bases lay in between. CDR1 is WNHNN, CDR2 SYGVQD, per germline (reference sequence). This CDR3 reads CASSVSGENQPQHF. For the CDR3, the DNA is TGCGCCAGCAGCGTCTCAGGGGAGAATCAGCCCCAGCATTTT.

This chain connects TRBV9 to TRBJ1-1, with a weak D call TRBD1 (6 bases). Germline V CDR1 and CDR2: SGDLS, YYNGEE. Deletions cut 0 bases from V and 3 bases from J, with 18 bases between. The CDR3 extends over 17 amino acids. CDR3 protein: CASSVAGGGRGDTEAFF. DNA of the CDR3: TGTGCCAGCAGCGTAGCCGGCGGGGGGCGCGGGGACACTGAAGCTTTCTTT.

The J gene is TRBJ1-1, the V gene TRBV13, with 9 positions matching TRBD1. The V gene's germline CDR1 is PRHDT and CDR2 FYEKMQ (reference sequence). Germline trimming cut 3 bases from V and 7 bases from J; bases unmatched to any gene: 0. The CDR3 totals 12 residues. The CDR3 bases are TGTGCCAGCAGCTTGGGACAGGGTGAAGCTTTCTTT. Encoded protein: CASSLGQGEAFF. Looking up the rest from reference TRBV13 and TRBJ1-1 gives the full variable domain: AAGVIQSPRHLIKEKRETATLKCYPIPRHDTVYWYQQGPGQDPQFLISFYEKMQSDKGSIPDRFSAQQFSDYHSELNMSSLELGDSALYFCASSLGQGEAFFGQGTRLTVV.

For the CDR3, the DNA is TGTGCCAGCAGTTTTGAGGTTGGCAGTGAGCAGTTCTTC. Protein: CASSFEVGSEQFF. The chain couples TRBV12-3 or TRBV12-4 to TRBJ2-1, with D uncertain. CDR3 length equals 13 residues. The V end was cut by 3 bases, the J end by 9 bases, with 12 bases between.

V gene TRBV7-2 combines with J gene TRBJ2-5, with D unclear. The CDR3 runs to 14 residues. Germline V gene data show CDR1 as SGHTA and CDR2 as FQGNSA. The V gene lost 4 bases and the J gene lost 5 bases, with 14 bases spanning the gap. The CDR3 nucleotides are TGTGCCAGCAGCTCGTACTCGTCCTGGGAGACCCAGTACTTC. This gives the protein CASSSYSSWETQYF.

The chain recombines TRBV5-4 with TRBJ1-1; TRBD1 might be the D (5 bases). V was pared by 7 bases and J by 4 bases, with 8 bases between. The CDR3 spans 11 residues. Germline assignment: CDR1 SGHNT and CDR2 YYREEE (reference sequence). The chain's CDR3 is CASARGTEAFF. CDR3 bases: TGTGCCAGCGCTAGGGGCACTGAAGCTTTCTTT.

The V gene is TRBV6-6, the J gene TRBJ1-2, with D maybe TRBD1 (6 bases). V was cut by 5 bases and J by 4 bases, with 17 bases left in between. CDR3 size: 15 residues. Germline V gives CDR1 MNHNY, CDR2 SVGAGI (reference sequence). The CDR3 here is CASSPTRQAAYGYTF. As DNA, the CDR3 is TGTGCCAGCAGTCCTACCCGACAGGCGGCCTATGGCTACACCTTC.

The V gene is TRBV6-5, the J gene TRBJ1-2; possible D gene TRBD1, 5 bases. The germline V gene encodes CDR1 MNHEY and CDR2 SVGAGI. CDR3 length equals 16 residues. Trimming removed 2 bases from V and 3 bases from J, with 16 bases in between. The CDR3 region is CASSYEAGLGDYGYTF. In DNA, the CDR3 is TGTGCCAGCAGTTACGAGGCGGGATTAGGGGACTATGGCTACACCTTC.

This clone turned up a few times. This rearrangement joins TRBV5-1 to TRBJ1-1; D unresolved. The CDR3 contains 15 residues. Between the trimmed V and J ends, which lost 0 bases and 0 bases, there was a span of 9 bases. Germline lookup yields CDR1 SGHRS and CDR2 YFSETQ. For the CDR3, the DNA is TGCGCCAGCAGCTTGGGGCGGCAGATGAACACTGAAGCTTTCTTT. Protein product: CASSLGRQMNTEAFF.

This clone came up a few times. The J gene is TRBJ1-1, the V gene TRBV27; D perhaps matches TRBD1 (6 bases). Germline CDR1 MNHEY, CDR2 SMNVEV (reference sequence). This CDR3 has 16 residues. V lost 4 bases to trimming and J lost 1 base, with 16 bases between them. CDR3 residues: CASSWGRGLANTEAFF. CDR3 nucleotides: TGTGCCAGCAGTTGGGGCAGGGGTCTAGCGAACACTGAAGCTTTCTTT.

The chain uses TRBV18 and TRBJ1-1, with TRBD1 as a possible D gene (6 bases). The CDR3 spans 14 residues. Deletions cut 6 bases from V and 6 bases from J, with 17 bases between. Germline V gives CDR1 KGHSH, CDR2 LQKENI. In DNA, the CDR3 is TGTGCCAGCTCTCCCATAGGGGGGGACCCTGAAGCTTTCTTT. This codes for CASSPIGGDPEAFF.

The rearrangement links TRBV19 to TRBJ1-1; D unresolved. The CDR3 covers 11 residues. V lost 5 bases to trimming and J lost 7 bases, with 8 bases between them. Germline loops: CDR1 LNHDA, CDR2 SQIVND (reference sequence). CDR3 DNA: TGTGCCAGTAGTTCGAACGGTGAAGCTTTCTTT. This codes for CASSSNGEAFF.

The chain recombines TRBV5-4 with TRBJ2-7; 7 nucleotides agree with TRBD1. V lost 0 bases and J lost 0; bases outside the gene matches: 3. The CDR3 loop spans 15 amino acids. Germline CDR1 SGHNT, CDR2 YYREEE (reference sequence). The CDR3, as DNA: TGTGCCAGCAGCTTGGACAGGGGACGCTCCTACGAGCAGTACTTC. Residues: CASSLDRGRSYEQYF.

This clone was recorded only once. The CDR3 DNA follows: TGTGCCACCCGCGGGACAGCGAAAGCCTACGAGCAGTACTTC. This sequence encodes CATRGTAKAYEQYF. V and J are TRBV25-1 and TRBJ2-7, with D possibly being TRBD1 (7 bases). CDR1 and CDR2 from the germline V gene are MGHDK and SYGVNS. The V gene lost 10 bases and the J gene lost 2 bases, with 18 bases spanning the gap. The CDR3 extends over 14 amino acids.

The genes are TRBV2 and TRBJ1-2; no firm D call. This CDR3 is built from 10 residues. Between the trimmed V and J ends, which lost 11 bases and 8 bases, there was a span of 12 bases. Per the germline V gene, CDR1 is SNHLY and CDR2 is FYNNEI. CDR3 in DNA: TGTGCCGCGAGCCGGGAGGGCTACACCTTC. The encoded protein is CAASREGYTF.

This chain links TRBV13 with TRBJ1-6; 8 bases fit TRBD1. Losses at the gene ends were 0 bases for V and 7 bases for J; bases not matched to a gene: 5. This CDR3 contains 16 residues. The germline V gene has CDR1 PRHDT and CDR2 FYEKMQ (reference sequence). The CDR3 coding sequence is TGTGCCAGCAGCTTAGGTTCTGCAGGGGGCAATTCACCCCTCCACTTT. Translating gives CASSLGSAGGNSPLHF.

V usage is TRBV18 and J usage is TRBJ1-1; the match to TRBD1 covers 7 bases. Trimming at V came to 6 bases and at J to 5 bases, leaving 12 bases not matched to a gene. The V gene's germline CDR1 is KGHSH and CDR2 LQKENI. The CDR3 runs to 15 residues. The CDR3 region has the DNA TGTGCCAGCTCTCCAAAGGAGGGGGCGCGAACTGAAGCTTTCTTT. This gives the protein CASSPKEGARTEAFF.

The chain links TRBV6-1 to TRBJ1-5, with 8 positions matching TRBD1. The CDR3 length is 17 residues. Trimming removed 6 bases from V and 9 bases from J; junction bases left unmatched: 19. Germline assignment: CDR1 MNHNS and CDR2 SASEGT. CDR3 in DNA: TGTGCCAGCAGGGAAAGTCGGGACAGGCGGGATAGAAGGCCCCAGCATTTT. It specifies CASRESRDRRDRRPQHF.

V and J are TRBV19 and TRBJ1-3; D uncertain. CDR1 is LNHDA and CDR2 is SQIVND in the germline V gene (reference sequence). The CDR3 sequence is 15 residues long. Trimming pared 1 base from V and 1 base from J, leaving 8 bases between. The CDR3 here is CASSIAGLSGNTIYF. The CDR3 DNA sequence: TGTGCCAGTAGTATAGCAGGCCTTTCTGGAAACACCATATATTTT.

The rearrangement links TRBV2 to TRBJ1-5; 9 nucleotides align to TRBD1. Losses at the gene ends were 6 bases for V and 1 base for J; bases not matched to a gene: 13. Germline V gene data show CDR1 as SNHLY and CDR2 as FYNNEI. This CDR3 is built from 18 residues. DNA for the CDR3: TGTGCCAGCAGCCCCCGGGGACAGGGATCTATAAGCAATCAGCCCCAGCATTTT. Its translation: CASSPRGQGSISNQPQHF. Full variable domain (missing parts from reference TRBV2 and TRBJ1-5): EPEVTQTPSHQVTQMGQEVILRCVPISNHLYFYWYRQILGQKVEFLVSFYNNEISEKSEIFDDQFSVERPDGSNFTLKIRSTKLEDSAMYFCASSPRGQGSISNQPQHFGDGTRLSIL.

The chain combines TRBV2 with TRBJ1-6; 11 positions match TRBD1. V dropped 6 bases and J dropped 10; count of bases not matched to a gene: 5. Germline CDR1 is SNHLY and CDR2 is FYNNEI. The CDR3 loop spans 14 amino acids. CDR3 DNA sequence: TGTGCCAGCAGCAGGGGGACAGGGGGATCACCCCTCCACTTT. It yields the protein CASSRGTGGSPLHF.

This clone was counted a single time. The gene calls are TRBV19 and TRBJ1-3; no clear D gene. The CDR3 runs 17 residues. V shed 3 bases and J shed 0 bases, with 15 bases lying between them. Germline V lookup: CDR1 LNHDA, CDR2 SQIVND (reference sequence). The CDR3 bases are TGTGCCAGTAGTATCGGCAAGGGAGGCCTCTCTGGAAACACCATATATTTT. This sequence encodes CASSIGKGGLSGNTIYF.